This entry lists 7 T cell receptor beta chains sequenced from one sample in a study of cytomegalovirus exposure and HLA in healthy donors. TCRdb's table, derived via immunoSEQ multiplex PCR, lists solely in-frame clones and lacks some. The sample includes some 350,000 clones, roughly 87% of them seen just once. The sequenced sample was PBMCs. The origin of the receptors is a young woman in good health and CMV-seropositive.

This chain uses TRBV23-1 with TRBJ2-2; tentative D call: TRBD2 (6 bases). TRBV23-1 is flagged as an ORF with uncertain function. Trimming cost V 4 bases and J 0 bases, with 18 bases left between them. CDR3 size: 18 residues. For the CDR3, the DNA is TGCGCCAGCAGTCGAACGTTCGAGGACTACCCGAACACCGGGGAGCTGTTTTTT. Its protein product is CASSRTFEDYPNTGELFF.

V gene TRBV5-6 combines with J gene TRBJ1-6, with D unresolved. Germline V gene lookup returns CDR1 SGHDT and CDR2 YYEEEE. The CDR3 sequence is 16 residues long. Trimming shortened V by 4 bases and J by 3 bases, and 14 bases separated the two germline ends. In DNA form, the CDR3 reads TGTGCCAGCAGCCCCAGAGGCCGTAACTATAATTCACCCCTCCACTTT. It codes for CASSPRGRNYNSPLHF.

The chain combines TRBV6-6 with TRBJ2-2; unclear D gene. Germline-derived CDR1 and CDR2 are MNHNY and SVGAGI (reference sequence). The CDR3 has 13 residues. Trimming removed 5 bases from V and 6 bases from J, with 10 bases in between. This chain's CDR3 is CASSDMGAGELFF. In DNA form, the CDR3 reads TGTGCCAGCAGTGATATGGGCGCCGGGGAGCTGTTTTTT.

The chain uses TRBV9 and TRBJ2-1; 11 nucleotides match TRBD2. CDR1 and CDR2 from the germline V gene are SGDLS and YYNGEE. V shed 4 bases and J 3 bases; nucleotides not matched to a gene: 3. The CDR3 spans 15 residues. CDR3 region: CASSFTSGGYNEQFF. CDR3 in DNA: TGTGCCAGCAGCTTTACTAGCGGGGGCTACAATGAGCAGTTCTTC.

The CDR3 spells CASSLPQPVYGYTF. The CDR3 region has the DNA TGTGCCAGCAGTTTACCACAGCCCGTATATGGCTACACCTTC. This sequence joins TRBV28 and TRBJ1-2; D is unclear. Trimming cost V 2 bases and J 5 bases, with 12 bases left between them. The germline V gene has CDR1 MDHEN and CDR2 SYDVKM. The CDR3 covers 14 residues.

The J gene is TRBJ2-1, the V gene TRBV7-9, with D perhaps TRBD2 (5 bases). The CDR3 loop spans 13 amino acids. Trimming removed 9 bases from V and 6 bases from J, with 15 bases in between. Germline assignment: CDR1 SEHNR and CDR2 FQNEAQ (reference sequence). CDR3 sequence (DNA): TGTGCCAGTAGCGCGATTTCGGGCAATGAGCAGTTCTTC. Protein: CASSAISGNEQFF.

The chain combines TRBV9 with TRBJ2-2, with D tentatively TRBD1 (6 bases). CDR3 length: 17 amino acids. V was trimmed by 3 bases and J by 0 bases, leaving 15 bases between them. CDR1 and CDR2 (germline): SGDLS, YYNGEE. The CDR3 protein is CASSALDSHTNTGELFF. The CDR3 DNA reads TGTGCCAGCAGCGCTCTGGACAGCCACACGAACACCGGGGAGCTGTTTTTT.